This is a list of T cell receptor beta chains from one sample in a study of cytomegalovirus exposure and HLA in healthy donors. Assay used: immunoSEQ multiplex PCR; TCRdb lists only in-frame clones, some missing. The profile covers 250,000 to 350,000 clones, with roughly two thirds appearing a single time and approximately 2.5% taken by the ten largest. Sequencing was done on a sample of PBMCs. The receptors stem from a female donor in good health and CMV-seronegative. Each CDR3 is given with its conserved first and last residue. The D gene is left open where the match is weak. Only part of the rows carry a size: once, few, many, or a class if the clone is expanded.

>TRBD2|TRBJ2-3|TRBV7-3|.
CASSLVKAGGDTQYF
TGTGCCAGCAGCTTAGTAAAAGCGGGAGGTGATACGCAGTATTTT
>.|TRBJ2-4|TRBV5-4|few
CASSFARTDIQYF
TGTGCCAGCAGCTTCGCTAGGACAGATATTCAGTACTTC
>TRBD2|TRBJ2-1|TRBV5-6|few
CASSLNKVAGGPAGQFF
TGTGCCAGCAGCTTGAATAAGGTGGCGGGAGGGCCTGCTGGGCAGTTCTTC
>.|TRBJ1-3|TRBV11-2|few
CASSLVNRGNTIYF
TGTGCCAGCAGCTTAGTGAACCGGGGAAACACCATATATTTT
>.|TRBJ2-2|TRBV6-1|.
CASTALERNKELFF
TGTGCCAGCACCGCTCTAGAGCGGAATAAGGAGCTGTTTTTT
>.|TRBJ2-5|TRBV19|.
CASSRPRGGQETQYF
TGTGCCAGTAGTAGGCCGCGAGGGGGCCAAGAGACCCAGTACTTC
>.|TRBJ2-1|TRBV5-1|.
CASAFSVNNEQFF
TGCGCCAGCGCCTTTAGCGTCAACAATGAGCAGTTCTTC
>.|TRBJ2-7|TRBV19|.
CASSSDRGTADQYF
TGTGCCAGTAGTAGCGACCGCGGGACAGCGGACCAGTACTTC
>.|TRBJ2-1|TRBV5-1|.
CASSLAPANEQFF
TGCGCCAGCAGCTTGGCTCCCGCGAATGAGCAGTTCTTC
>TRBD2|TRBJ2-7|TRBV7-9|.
CASSAIPGLAFYEQYF
TGTGCCAGCAGCGCTATACCGGGACTAGCCTTCTACGAGCAGTACTTC
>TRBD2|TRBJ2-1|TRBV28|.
CASSIGLAGDNEQFF
TGTGCCAGCAGTATCGGACTAGCGGGGGACAATGAGCAGTTCTTC
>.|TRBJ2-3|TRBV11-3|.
CASSPRQNTDTQYF
TGTGCCAGCAGCCCCCGACAGAACACAGATACGCAGTATTTT
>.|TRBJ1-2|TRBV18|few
CASSTRQGGYTF
TGTGCCAGCTCAACCCGCCAGGGTGGCTACACCTTC
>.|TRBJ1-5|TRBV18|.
CASSPRSSYQPQHF
TGTGCCAGCTCACCAAGGAGCTCATATCAGCCCCAGCATTTT
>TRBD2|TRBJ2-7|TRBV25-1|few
CASRGRASYEQYF
TGTGCCAGTCGGGGGAGGGCCTCCTACGAGCAGTACTTC
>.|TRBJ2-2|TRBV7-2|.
CASSSGGASGELFF
TGTGCCAGCAGCTCCGGGGGTGCCTCCGGGGAGCTGTTTTTT
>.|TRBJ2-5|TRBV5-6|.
CASSLVAGETQYF
TGTGCCAGCAGCTTGGTTGCGGGAGAGACCCAGTACTTC
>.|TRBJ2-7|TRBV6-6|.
CASSLSRLAYEQYF
TGTGCCAGCAGCCTCTCCCGACTTGCCTACGAGCAGTACTTC
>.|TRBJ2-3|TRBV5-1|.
CASSLGGGNTQYF
TGCGCCAGCAGCTTGGGAGGGGGAAATACGCAGTATTTT
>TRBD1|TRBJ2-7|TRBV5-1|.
CASSYATDRGLVYEQYF
TGCGCCAGCAGCTACGCGACCGACAGGGGCCTCGTTTACGAGCAGTACTTC
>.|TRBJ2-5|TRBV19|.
CASSIQLDYRQETQYF
TGTGCCAGTAGTATCCAATTGGACTATAGGCAAGAGACCCAGTACTTC
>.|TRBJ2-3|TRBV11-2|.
CASSPQDSYTQYF
TGTGCCAGCAGCCCTCAGGACAGCTATACGCAGTATTTT
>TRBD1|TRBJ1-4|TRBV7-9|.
CASSYPRQGFEKLFF
TGTGCCAGCAGCTACCCCCGACAGGGTTTTGAAAAACTGTTTTTT
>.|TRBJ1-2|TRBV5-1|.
CASSHQGASGVYGYTF
TGCGCCAGCAGCCATCAGGGTGCCTCCGGCGTGTATGGCTACACCTTC
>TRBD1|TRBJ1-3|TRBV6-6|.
CASRTGGAGNTIYF
TGTGCCAGCAGGACAGGGGGCGCGGGAAACACCATATATTTT
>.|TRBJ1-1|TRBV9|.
CASSVGLRNTEAFF
TGTGCCAGCAGCGTGGGACTTAGGAACACTGAAGCTTTCTTT
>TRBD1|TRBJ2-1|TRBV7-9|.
CASSSRTGGVKDKQFF
TGTGCCAGCAGCTCTCGGACAGGGGGAGTAAAAGATAAGCAGTTCTTC
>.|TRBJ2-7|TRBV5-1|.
CASSPQQGSSYEQYF
TGCGCCAGCAGCCCTCAACAGGGCAGTTCCTACGAGCAGTACTTC
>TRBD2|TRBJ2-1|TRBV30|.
CAWRGLGGSWNEQFF
TGTGCCTGGAGGGGCCTTGGCGGGAGCTGGAATGAGCAGTTCTTC
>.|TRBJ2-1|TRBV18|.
CASSPDGGYNEQFF
TGTGCCAGCTCACCGGACGGGGGTTACAATGAGCAGTTCTTC
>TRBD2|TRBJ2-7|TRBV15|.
CATSRVPLAGLTYEQYF
TGTGCCACCAGCAGAGTCCCCCTAGCGGGCTTAACCTACGAGCAGTACTTC
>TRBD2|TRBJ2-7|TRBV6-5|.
CATGAGGPYEQYF
TGTGCCACTGGAGCGGGAGGGCCCTACGAGCAGTACTTC
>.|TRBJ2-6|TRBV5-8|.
CASSLTGSGANVLTF
TGTGCCAGCAGCTTAACAGGGTCCGGGGCCAACGTCCTGACTTTC
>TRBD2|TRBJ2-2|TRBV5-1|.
CASSWTSTSGGNMNTGELFF
TGCGCCAGCAGCTGGACCTCAACTAGCGGGGGGAATATGAACACCGGGGAGCTGTTTTTT
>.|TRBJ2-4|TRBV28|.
CASTGLINIQYF
TGTGCCAGCACAGGGTTAATAAACATTCAGTACTTC
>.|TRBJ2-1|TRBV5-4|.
CASSPAASPPSSYNEQFF
TGTGCCAGCAGCCCAGCGGCTAGCCCACCCAGCTCCTACAATGAGCAGTTCTTC
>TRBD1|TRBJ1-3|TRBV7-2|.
CASSSGTERNTIYF
TGTGCCAGCAGCTCCGGGACAGAGCGAAACACCATATATTTT
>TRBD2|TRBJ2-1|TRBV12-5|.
CASGLVFAGRGGEQFF
TGTGCTAGTGGTTTGGTTTTCGCGGGACGGGGGGGTGAGCAGTTCTTC
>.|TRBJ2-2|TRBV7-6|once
CASSLLARGAGELFF
TGTGCCAGCAGCTTACTGGCTAGAGGTGCCGGGGAGCTGTTTTTT
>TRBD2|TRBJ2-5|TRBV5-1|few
CASSLGSGQETQYF
TGCGCCAGCAGCTTGGGTAGCGGGCAAGAGACCCAGTACTTC
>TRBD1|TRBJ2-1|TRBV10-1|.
CASRAGTGSDEQFF
TGCGCCAGCAGGGCCGGGACAGGGTCCGATGAGCAGTTCTTC
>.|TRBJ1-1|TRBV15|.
CATSRDPYTEAFF
TGTGCCACCAGCAGAGACCCGTACACTGAAGCTTTCTTT
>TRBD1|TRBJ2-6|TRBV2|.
CASKVMSRGPPGANVLTF
TGTGCCAGCAAGGTCATGAGCAGGGGGCCCCCTGGGGCCAACGTCCTGACTTTC
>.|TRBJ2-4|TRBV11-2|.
CASSSQPGTSHQNIQYF
TGTGCCAGCAGCTCACAACCTGGGACTTCCCACCAAAACATTCAGTACTTC
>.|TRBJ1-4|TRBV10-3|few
CAIPGGATNEKLFF
TGTGCCATTCCCGGGGGAGCAACTAATGAAAAACTGTTTTTT
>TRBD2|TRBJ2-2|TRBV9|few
CASSPRTGGLAGGGTGELFF
TGTGCCAGCAGCCCGAGGACAGGCGGACTAGCGGGAGGGGGCACCGGGGAGCTGTTTTTT
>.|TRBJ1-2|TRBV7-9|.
CSALEAYGYTF
TGTTCCGCCCTCGAAGCGTATGGCTACACCTTC
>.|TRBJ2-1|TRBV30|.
CAWIKRGDNEQFF
TGTGCCTGGATTAAACGGGGAGACAATGAGCAGTTCTTC
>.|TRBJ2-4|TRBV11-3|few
CASSPGQPIQYF
TGTGCCAGCAGTCCTGGACAGCCTATTCAGTACTTC
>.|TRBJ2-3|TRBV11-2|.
CASSFGQGTDTQYF
TGTGCCAGCAGCTTTGGGCAGGGAACAGATACGCAGTATTTT